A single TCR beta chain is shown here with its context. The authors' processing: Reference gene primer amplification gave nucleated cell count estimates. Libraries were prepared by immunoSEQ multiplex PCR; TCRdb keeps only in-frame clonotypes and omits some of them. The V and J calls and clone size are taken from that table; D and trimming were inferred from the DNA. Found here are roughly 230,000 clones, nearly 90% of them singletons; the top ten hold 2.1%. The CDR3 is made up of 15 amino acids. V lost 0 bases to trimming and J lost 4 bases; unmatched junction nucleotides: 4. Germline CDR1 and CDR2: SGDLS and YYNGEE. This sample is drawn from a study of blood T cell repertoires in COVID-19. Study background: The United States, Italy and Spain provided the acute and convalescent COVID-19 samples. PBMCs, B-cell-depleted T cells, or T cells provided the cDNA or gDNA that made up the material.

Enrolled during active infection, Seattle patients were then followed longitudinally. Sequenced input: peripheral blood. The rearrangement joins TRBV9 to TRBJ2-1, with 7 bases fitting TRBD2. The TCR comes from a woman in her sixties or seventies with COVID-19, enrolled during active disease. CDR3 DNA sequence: TGTGCCAGCAGCGTAGCGCTAGCGGAGTACAATGAGCAGTTCTTC. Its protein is CASSVALAEYNEQFF.